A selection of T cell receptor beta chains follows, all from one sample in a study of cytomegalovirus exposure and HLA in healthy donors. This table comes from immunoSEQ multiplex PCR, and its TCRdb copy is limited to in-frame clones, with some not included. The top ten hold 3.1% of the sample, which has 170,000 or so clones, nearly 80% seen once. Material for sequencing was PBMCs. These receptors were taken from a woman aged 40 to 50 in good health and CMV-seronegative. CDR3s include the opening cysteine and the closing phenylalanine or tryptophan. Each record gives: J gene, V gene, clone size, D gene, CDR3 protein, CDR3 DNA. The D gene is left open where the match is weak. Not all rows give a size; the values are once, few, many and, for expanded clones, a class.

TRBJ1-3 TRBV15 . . CATSRVAAGVGNTIYF TGTGCCACCAGCAGAGTAGCCGCAGGGGTGGGAAACACCATATATTTT
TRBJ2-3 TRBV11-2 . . CASSIDYFTDTQYF TGTGCCAGCAGCATAGACTATTTCACAGATACGCAGTATTTT
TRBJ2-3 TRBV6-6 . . CASSYSGNTDTQYF TGTGCCAGCAGTTACTCTGGCAACACAGATACGCAGTATTTT
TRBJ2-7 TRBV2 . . CATQKSITYEQYF TGTGCCACCCAGAAAAGTATCACCTACGAGCAGTACTTC
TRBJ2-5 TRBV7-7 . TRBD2 CASSSSGGAWVRETQYF TGTGCCAGCAGCTCCAGCGGGGGGGCCTGGGTTCGAGAGACCCAGTACTTC
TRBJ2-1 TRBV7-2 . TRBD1 CASSRTGVPYNEQFF TGTGCCAGCAGCCGGACAGGGGTTCCCTACAATGAGCAGTTCTTC
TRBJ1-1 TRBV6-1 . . CASSETGYSEAFF TGTGCCAGCAGCGAAACAGGGTATTCTGAAGCTTTCTTT
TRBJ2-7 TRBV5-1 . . CASSLLGAPYEQYF TGCGCCAGCAGCTTATTGGGCGCGCCCTACGAGCAGTACTTC
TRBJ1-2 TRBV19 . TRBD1 CASTGTDYGYTF TGTGCCAGTACCGGGACAGATTATGGCTACACCTTC
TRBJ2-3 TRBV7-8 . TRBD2 CASSYLAGGGDTQYF TGTGCCAGCAGCTATCTAGCGGGGGGCGGGGATACGCAGTATTTT
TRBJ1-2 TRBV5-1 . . CASSLEQGDYGYTF TGCGCCAGCAGCTTGGAGCAGGGTGACTATGGCTACACCTTC
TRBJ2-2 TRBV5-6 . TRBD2 CASSLGVVGGANTGELFF TGTGCCAGCAGCTTGGGGGTGGTTGGGGGGGCGAACACCGGGGAGCTGTTTTTT
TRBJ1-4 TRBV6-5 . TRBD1 CASRGNTGEEKLFF TGTGCCAGCAGGGGGAACACAGGGGAGGAAAAACTGTTTTTT
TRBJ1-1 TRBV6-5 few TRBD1 CASSSGGPRRAFF TGTGCCAGCAGCTCAGGGGGCCCCAGGCGGGCTTTCTTT
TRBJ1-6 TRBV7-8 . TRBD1 CASSMGRGLLRSPLHF TGTGCCAGCAGCATGGGAAGGGGGCTTCTGAGGTCACCCCTCCACTTT
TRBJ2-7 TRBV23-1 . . CASSQTNCGDSYEQYF TGCGCCAGCAGTCAAACCAATTGCGGGGACTCCTACGAGCAGTACTTC
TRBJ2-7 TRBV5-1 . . CASSFSAGSYEQYF TGCGCCAGCAGCTTCAGCGCGGGGTCCTACGAGCAGTACTTC
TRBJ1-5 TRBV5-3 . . CARSPDLRTTRNQPQHF TGTGCCAGAAGCCCGGACCTCAGGACAACGAGAAATCAGCCCCAGCATTTT
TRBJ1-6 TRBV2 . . CASKREADSPLHF TGTGCCAGCAAGAGGGAGGCGGATTCACCCCTCCACTTT
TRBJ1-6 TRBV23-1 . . CASRLGRGAKSSYNSPLHF TGCGCCAGCAGACTCGGACGGGGAGCCAAAAGCTCCTATAATTCACCCCTCCACTTT
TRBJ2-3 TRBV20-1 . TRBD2 CRPGGTDTQYF TGCAGGCCGGGGGGGACAGATACGCAGTATTTT
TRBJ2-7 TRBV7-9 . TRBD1 CASSKNGQGAYYEQYF TGTGCCAGCAGCAAGAACGGACAGGGGGCCTACTACGAGCAGTACTTC
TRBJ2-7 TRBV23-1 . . CASSQSWHGWGPPYEQYF TGCGCCAGCAGTCAATCGTGGCATGGATGGGGCCCACCGTACGAGCAGTACTTC
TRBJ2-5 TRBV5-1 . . CASSQQTQETQYF TGCGCCAGCAGTCAACAGACCCAAGAGACCCAGTACTTC
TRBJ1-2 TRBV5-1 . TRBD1 CASSQTGRMGYGYTF TGCGCCAGCAGCCAGACAGGGAGGATGGGCTATGGCTACACCTTC
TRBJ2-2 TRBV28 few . CASSFSGSTGELFF TGTGCCAGCAGTTTTAGCGGCAGCACCGGGGAGCTGTTTTTT
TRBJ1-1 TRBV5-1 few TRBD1 CASSPGDREVVGAFF TGCGCCAGCAGCCCGGGGGACAGGGAGGTCGTCGGAGCTTTCTTT
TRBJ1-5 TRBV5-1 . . CASSLNGGGGQPQHF TGCGCCAGCAGCCTCAACGGGGGGGGAGGTCAGCCCCAGCATTTT
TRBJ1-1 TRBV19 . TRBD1 CASSPRGIVTTEAFF TGTGCCAGTAGCCCCAGGGGGATTGTGACCACTGAAGCTTTCTTT
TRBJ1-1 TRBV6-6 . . CASSATQGGNTEAFF TGTGCCAGCAGTGCGACCCAGGGCGGGAACACTGAAGCTTTCTTT
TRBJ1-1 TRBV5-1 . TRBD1 CASSLGHQIKGGAEAFF TGCGCCAGCAGCTTGGGGCACCAGATCAAAGGGGGCGCTGAAGCTTTCTTT
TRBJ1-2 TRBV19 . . CASSILQGRNYGYTF TGTGCCAGTAGTATCCTGCAGGGGCGTAACTATGGCTACACCTTC
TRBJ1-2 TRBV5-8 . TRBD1 CASSFRTGANYGYTF TGTGCCAGCAGCTTCCGGACAGGGGCTAACTATGGCTACACCTTC
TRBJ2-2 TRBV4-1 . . CASSQVLTGPGELFF TGCGCCAGCAGCCAAGTCCTGACGGGTCCCGGGGAGCTGTTTTTT
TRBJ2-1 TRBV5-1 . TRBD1 CASSPPGQGAHEQFF TGCGCCAGCAGCCCCCCGGGACAGGGGGCCCATGAGCAGTTCTTC
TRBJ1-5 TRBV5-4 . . CASSLAGADQPQHF TGTGCCAGCAGCTTGGCAGGGGCCGATCAGCCCCAGCATTTT
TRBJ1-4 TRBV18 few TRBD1 CASSPRTGVYGKLFF TGTGCCAGCTCACCACGGACAGGGGTTTATGGAAAACTGTTTTTT
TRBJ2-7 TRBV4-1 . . CASSQRQTLYEQYF TGCGCCAGCAGCCAACGACAGACTTTATACGAGCAGTACTTC
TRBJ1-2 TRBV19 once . CASSIAGRDYTF TGTGCCAGTAGTATAGCCGGACGGGACTACACCTTC
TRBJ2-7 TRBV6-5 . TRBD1 CASRGTGPYEQYF TGTGCCAGCAGGGGGACAGGCCCCTACGAGCAGTACTTC
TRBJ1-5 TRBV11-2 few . CASSPGSGEGQPQHF TGTGCCAGCAGCCCAGGGTCGGGGGAAGGACAGCCCCAGCATTTT
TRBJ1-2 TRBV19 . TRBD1 CASSFGTGYDGYTF TGTGCCAGTAGTTTCGGGACAGGGTACGATGGCTACACCTTC
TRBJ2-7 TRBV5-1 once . CASSFHVRGLGREQYF TGCGCCAGCAGCTTCCATGTCCGGGGATTAGGGCGCGAGCAGTACTTC
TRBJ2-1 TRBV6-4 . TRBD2 CASSLGTSGGNEQFF TGTGCCAGCAGTCTCGGGACTAGCGGGGGCAATGAGCAGTTCTTC
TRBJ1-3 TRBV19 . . CASVQGIGNTIYF TGTGCCAGTGTACAGGGAATTGGAAACACCATATATTTT
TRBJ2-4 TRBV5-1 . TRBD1 CASSLGDRGDIQYF TGCGCCAGCAGCTTGGGGGACAGGGGGGACATTCAGTACTTC
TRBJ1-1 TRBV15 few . CATSSPEGGIGTEAFF TGTGCCACCAGCAGTCCCGAGGGGGGGATCGGCACTGAAGCTTTCTTT
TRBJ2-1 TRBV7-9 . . CASTINLAEQFF TGTGCCAGCACCATAAATCTAGCTGAGCAGTTCTTC
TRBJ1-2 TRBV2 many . CASQGLALYGYTF TGTGCCAGCCAAGGACTTGCCCTGTATGGCTACACCTTC
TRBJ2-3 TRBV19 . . CASSSNRYTDTQYF TGTGCCAGTAGTAGCAACAGGTACACAGATACGCAGTATTTT
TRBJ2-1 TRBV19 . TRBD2 CASRAAGGRGNEQFF TGTGCCAGTAGGGCAGCGGGGGGCCGGGGCAATGAGCAGTTCTTC
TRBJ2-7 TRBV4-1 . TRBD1 CASSQETGTLGAYEQYF TGCGCCAGCAGCCAAGAGACAGGGACCCTTGGCGCCTACGAGCAGTACTTC
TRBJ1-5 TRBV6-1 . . CASSEIFYSNQPQHF TGTGCCAGCAGTGAAATATTCTATAGCAATCAGCCCCAGCATTTT
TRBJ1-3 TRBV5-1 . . CASSPQAGGGSGNTIYF TGCGCCAGCAGCCCCCAGGCGGGGGGCGGCTCTGGAAACACCATATATTTT
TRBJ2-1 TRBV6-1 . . CASRFNEQFF TGTGCCAGCCGTTTTAATGAGCAGTTCTTC
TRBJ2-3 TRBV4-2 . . CASSQTAVNTDTQYF TGTGCCAGCAGCCAAACAGCGGTAAACACAGATACGCAGTATTTT
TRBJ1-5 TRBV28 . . CASSFWDNNQPQHF TGTGCCAGCAGTTTTTGGGACAACAATCAGCCCCAGCATTTT
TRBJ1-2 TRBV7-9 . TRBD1 CASSLKDREWDHGYTF TGTGCCAGCAGCTTAAAAGACAGGGAATGGGACCATGGCTACACCTTC
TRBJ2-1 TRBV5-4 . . CASSWPGGAAQFF TGTGCCAGCAGCTGGCCTGGGGGGGCGGCCCAGTTCTTC